Sequencing of this T cell receptor beta chain was carried out in a study of CD8+ T cells in alopecia areata. The study's findings and limits: Clonality in lesional scalp, especially alopecia totalis/universalis, exceeded that of normal scalp. Tissue-resident alphabeta T cells belonging to normal skin likewise get sequenced within scalp specimens.

Cells that came from pooled cutaneous lymph nodes were sorted using CD4, CD8alpha, NKG2D, NKG2ACE and other markers. As the sequencing template, cDNA was produced by extracting RNA and reverse transcribing it. Profiled with immunoSEQ multiplex PCR; TCRdb holds only in-frame clones, not every one. The sample presents 270,000 or so clones, none singletons. The sample holds a few counts of this clone. As yet, its antigen is unknown. The germline and genes are mouse ones. Sample: CD4+ T cells sorted from a lymph node. The TCR comes from a C3H/HeJ mouse with alopecia areata. The MHC haplotype recorded for the strain is H2-k.

Incomplete CDR3 DNA: TGTGCCTGGAGTCCCCCTGGGGGGAACTATGCT. Encoded protein: CAWSPPGGNYA. The full CDR3 reads CAWSPPGGNYAEQFF. The V call is TRBV31, the J call TRBJ2-1; 8 nucleotides agree with TRBD2. Sequencing ends 4 residues short of the CDR3 end; the germline J gene provides the rest. The germline V gene encodes CDR1 GKSSPN and CDR2 SITVG. The CDR3 totals 15 residues. Trimming at V came to 1 base and at J to 1 base, leaving 3 bases not matched to a gene.